This entry lists 25 T cell receptor beta chains sequenced from one sample in a study of Graves' ophthalmopathy and Graves' hyperthyroidism. Beta-chain TCR CDR3 regions were amplified from RNA transcripts. First-round RT-PCR employed HTBI primers, with a second-round multiplex PCR after it. Via MiXCR, TCRdb re-called the multiplex PCR reads, giving one row per CDR3 protein. The sample consists of just over 400,000 distinct CDR3 sequences, around a fifth of them appearing once. The specimen sequenced was peripheral blood. These receptors came from a woman in her late teens or twenties with stable Graves' hyperthyroidism.

This clonotype came up many times. This chain joins TRBV15 and TRBJ2-2; 9 positions agree with TRBD1. The V and J ends lost 5 bases and 4 bases, in that order; junction bases with no gene match: 5. Germline V gene data show CDR1 as LNHNV and CDR2 as YYDKDF (reference sequence). The CDR3 spans 15 residues. DNA for the CDR3: TGTGCCACCAGCGGGGACAGGGTAACCACCGGGGAGCTGTTTTTT. Its protein product is CATSGDRVTTGELFF.

This clonotype was detected ten times or more. This CDR3 is CASRYAAGRQEQYF. CDR3 sequence (DNA): TGTGCCAGCAGGTACGCGGCAGGGCGTCAAGAGCAGTACTTC. The chain carries TRBV7-3 and TRBJ2-7; D is perhaps TRBD1 (5 bases). Between the trimmed V and J ends, which lost 6 bases and 7 bases, there was a span of 19 bases. The CDR3 is 14 residues long. Germline assignment: CDR1 SGHTA and CDR2 FQGTGA. Looking up the rest from reference TRBV7-3 and TRBJ2-7 gives the full variable domain: GAGVSQTPSNKVTEKGKYVELRCDPISGHTALYWYRQSLGQGPEFLIYFQGTGAADDSGLPNDRFFAVRPEGSVSTLKIQRTERGDSAVYLCASRYAAGRQEQYFGPGTRLTVT.

The V call is TRBV12-3 or TRBV12-4, the J call TRBJ1-2; no definite D call. V was cut by 6 bases and J by 0 bases, with 5 bases left in between. The CDR3 loop spans 12 amino acids. The CDR3 sequence is CASSHTNYGYTF. Here the CDR3 DNA reads TGTGCCAGCAGCCACACTAACTATGGCTACACCTTC.

This clonotype was detected ten times or more. V gene TRBV6-2 or TRBV6-3 combines with J gene TRBJ2-5, with TRBD2 as a possible D gene (6 bases). CDR1 and CDR2 (germline): MNHEY, SVGEGT. V gave up 3 bases and J gave up 5 bases, with 10 bases separating them. There are 13 residues in the CDR3. The CDR3 bases are TGTGCCAGCAGTTATGGGGGGATCGAGACCCAGTACTTC. Translated: CASSYGGIETQYF.

V gene TRBV20-1 combines with J gene TRBJ2-2, with a possible D match to TRBD2 (6 bases). The CDR3 has 14 amino acids. Looked up from germline, CDR1 is DFQATT and CDR2 is SNEGSKA (reference sequence). Trimming stripped 3 bases from V and 6 bases from J, with 14 bases between. In DNA, the CDR3 is TGCAGTGCTAGTTCGGGCGGAGGGGCCGGGGAGCTGTTTTTT. Translated: CSASSGGGAGELFF.

This clonotype was seen at least ten times. This chain uses TRBV18 with TRBJ1-5; 7 bases match TRBD1. CDR3 length: 17 amino acids. In germline, CDR1 is KGHSH, CDR2 LQKENI. V lost 0 bases and J lost 5; bases outside the gene matches: 10. CDR3 region: CASSPPNSRGLDQPQHF. As DNA, the CDR3 is TGTGCCAGCTCACCACCGAATTCCAGGGGGTTGGATCAGCCCCAGCATTTT.

This clonotype was found a few times. The chain uses TRBV19 and TRBJ1-1, with D hard to call. Trimming stripped 9 bases from V and 1 base from J, with 12 bases between. This CDR3 comprises 13 residues. CDR1 is LNHDA, CDR2 SQIVND, per germline (reference sequence). CDR3: CASKNTENTEAFF. In DNA form, the CDR3 reads TGTGCCAGCAAAAATACAGAGAACACTGAAGCTTTCTTT. Full variable domain (remainder filled in from reference TRBV19 and TRBJ1-1): DGGITQSPKYLFRKEGQNVTLSCEQNLNHDAMYWYRQDPGQGLRLIYYSQIVNDFQKGDIAEGYSVSREKKESFPLTVTSAQKNPTAFYLCASKNTENTEAFFGQGTRLTVV.

This clonotype has ten or more counts. The chain has TRBV12-3 or TRBV12-4 and TRBJ2-4; 7 bases agree with TRBD2. CDR3 length equals 12 residues. Losses at the gene ends were 6 bases for V and 6 bases for J; bases not matched to a gene: 2. CDR3 sequence (DNA): TGTGCCAGCAGCCGCGGGGGAAACATTCAGTACTTC. This gives the protein CASSRGGNIQYF.

This clonotype was detected only a few times. The CDR3 loop is CASRRGDEAFF. CDR3 nucleotide sequence: TGTGCCAGCCGACGGGGGGATGAAGCTTTCTTT. V usage is TRBV12-3 or TRBV12-4 and J usage is TRBJ1-1, with D perhaps matching TRBD1 (5 bases). Trimming took off 8 bases at V and 7 bases at J, with 11 bases between the two ends. The CDR3 consists of 11 residues.

This clonotype was seen at least ten times. This chain joins TRBV18 and TRBJ2-5; perhaps D is TRBD1 or TRBD2 (5 bases each). Germline assignment: CDR1 KGHSH and CDR2 LQKENI. CDR3 length equals 14 residues. The ends were cut back, 0 bases at V and 5 bases at J, with 10 bases in the middle. The CDR3 coding sequence is TGTGCCAGCTCACCACCGTTGGGGGAGGAGACCCAGTACTTC. Its protein is CASSPPLGEETQYF.

On this clonotype: The CDR3 carries no conserved terminal phenylalanine or tryptophan, so it likely arises from a read error. The chain recombines TRBV25-1 with TRBJ2-5; TRBD1 matches 9 bases. Per germline, CDR1 MGHDK and CDR2 SYGVNS. The CDR3 has 19 amino acids. CDR3 bases: TGTGCCAGCAGTGAAGTTCCCGGACAGGGGACTATAATCCAAGAGTCCCAGTACTAC. Translating it yields CASSEVPGQGTIIQESQYY.

This clonotype was counted ten times or more. This chain joins TRBV10-3 and TRBJ1-5, with D unclear. Germline V CDR1 and CDR2: ENHRY, SYGVKD. There are 15 residues in the CDR3. Trimming shortened V by 0 bases and J by 2 bases, and 8 bases separated the two germline ends. CDR3 loop: CAISESERGNQPQHF. The CDR3 DNA follows: TGTGCCATCAGTGAGTCTGAGCGGGGCAATCAGCCCCAGCATTTT.

There are many counts of this clonotype. The genes are TRBV19 and TRBJ2-7; 12 nucleotides line up with TRBD2. CDR3 length equals 16 residues. In germline, CDR1 is LNHDA, CDR2 SQIVND (reference sequence). V lost 7 bases, J lost 2 bases, and 9 bases stayed unmatched. The CDR3, as DNA: TGTGCCAGTAATCGGACTAGCGGGGACATAACCTACGAGCAGTACTTC. Translating it yields CASNRTSGDITYEQYF.

This clonotype was detected many times. One end of the junction does not line up with germline, which may come from a read error. This chain uses TRBV6-1 with TRBJ2-4; D is tentatively TRBD1 or TRBD2 (5 bases each). Germline CDR1 and CDR2: MNHNS and SASEGT. The CDR3 spans 13 residues. CDR3 amino acids: CASRMGPAHIKYF. CDR3 DNA: TGTGCCAGCAGGATGGGACCAGCTCACATTAAGTACTTC.

This clonotype was picked up many times. The chain uses TRBV2 and TRBJ2-7, with TRBD1 matching 7 bases. The V segment lost 4 bases and the J segment 3 bases; nucleotides outside the gene matches: 0. The CDR3 runs 12 residues. Germline CDR1 and CDR2: SNHLY and FYNNEI. In DNA, the CDR3 is TGTGCCAGCAGTGGGGACAGCTACGAGCAGTACTTC. Its translation is CASSGDSYEQYF. The entire variable domain, with the rest obtained from reference TRBV2 and TRBJ2-7, is as follows: EPEVTQTPSHQVTQMGQEVILRCVPISNHLYFYWYRQILGQKVEFLVSFYNNEISEKSEIFDDQFSVERPDGSNFTLKIRSTKLEDSAMYFCASSGDSYEQYFGPGTRLTVT.

In its sample, this clonotype was seen many times. The chain employs TRBV6-4 and TRBJ2-5; D is perhaps TRBD1 (6 bases). Trimming took 0 bases from V and 1 from J, leaving 12 bases between them. Germline V lookup: CDR1 MRHNA, CDR2 SNTAGT. CDR3 size: 16 residues. The CDR3 DNA reads TGTGCCAGCAGTGACTCGTTGACAGGAGTCCAAGAGACCCAGTACTTC. It translates to CASSDSLTGVQETQYF.

This clonotype was found once. This clone may be a read error of a much larger clone one base away. The chain is built from TRBV5-1 and TRBJ1-1; 8 nucleotides line up with TRBD1. Germline V gives CDR1 SGHRS, CDR2 YFSETQ. The CDR3 has 15 amino acids. The DNA of the CDR3 is TGCGCCAGCAGCCCCAGGACAGGGTTGCACACTGAAGCTTGCTTT. Its translation is CASSPRTGLHTEACF. Based on the CDR3 plus reference TRBV5-1 and TRBJ1-1, the full variable domain is KAGVTQTPRYLIKTRGQQVTLSCSPISGHRSVSWYQQTPGQGLQFLFEYFSETQRNKGNFPGRFSGRQFSNSRSEMNVSTLELGDSALYLCASSPRTGLHTEACFGQGTRLTVV.

The chain couples TRBV11-2 to TRBJ2-7; 11 bases map to TRBD1. V lost 5 bases to trimming and J lost 4 bases; unmatched junction nucleotides: 13. The length of the CDR3 is 17 residues. Germline CDR1 is SGHAT and CDR2 is FQNNGV. The CDR3 DNA follows: TGTGCCAGCAGCCCCATGGACAGGGGGCGCGGTTGGTACGAGCAGTACTTC. This encodes CASSPMDRGRGWYEQYF.

This clonotype occurred many times. This chain connects TRBV18 to TRBJ1-1; D is possibly TRBD1 (6 bases). Deletions cut 2 bases from V and 4 bases from J, with 11 bases between. This CDR3 contains 14 residues. Germline loops: CDR1 KGHSH, CDR2 LQKENI. This CDR3 reads CASSPYRGATEAFF. As DNA, the CDR3 is TGTGCCAGCTCACCATATCGGGGGGCCACTGAAGCTTTCTTT.

V is TRBV11-2 and J is TRBJ1-5; 8 positions match TRBD1. After removal of 3 bases from V and 0 bases from J, the junction contained 7 bases not matched to a gene. The CDR3 totals 17 residues. Germline V CDR1 and CDR2: SGHAT, FQNNGV. Written as DNA, the CDR3 is TGTGCCAGCAGCTTGGTAGGGACAGGTTATAGCAATCAGCCCCAGCATTTT. It encodes CASSLVGTGYSNQPQHF.

The table lists this clonotype with many counts. The chain links TRBV6-1 to TRBJ1-1; D is unresolved. Looked up from germline, CDR1 is MNHNS and CDR2 is SASEGT. V was pared by 3 bases and J by 4 bases, with 3 bases between. This CDR3 is 11 amino acids long. CDR3 residues: CASSDPTEAFF. In DNA, the CDR3 is TGTGCCAGCAGTGACCCCACTGAAGCTTTCTTT.

This chain joins TRBV30 and TRBJ2-7, with a possible D match to TRBD2 (6 bases). The V gene lost 4 bases and the J gene lost 1 base, with 17 bases spanning the gap. Looked up from germline, CDR1 is GTSNPN and CDR2 is SVGIG (reference sequence). The CDR3 extends over 15 amino acids. Here the CDR3 DNA reads TGTGCCTGGAAGGCCCAGGAGGGGTGGTCCTACGAGCAGTACTTC. The encoded protein is CAWKAQEGWSYEQYF.

This clonotype was picked up many times. The chain carries TRBV24-1 and TRBJ2-5; D is perhaps TRBD2 (5 bases). Germline V gives CDR1 KGHDR, CDR2 SFDVKD. V shed 2 bases and J shed 12 bases, with 12 bases lying between them. This CDR3 has 12 amino acids. CDR3 DNA: TGTGCCACCAGTGATTCTTCGGGGAGAAAGTACTTC. Its translation is CATSDSSGRKYF.

This clonotype showed up many times. This chain uses TRBV9 with TRBJ1-2; 8 bases fit TRBD1. The germline V gene encodes CDR1 SGDLS and CDR2 YYNGEE. J lost 4 bases, V lost 3 bases, and 8 bases had no gene match. The CDR3 extends over 15 amino acids. The CDR3 spells CASSAGGRTPYGYTF. Written as DNA, the CDR3 is TGTGCCAGCAGCGCAGGGGGCAGAACCCCCTATGGCTACACCTTC.

This clonotype was detected many times. The gene calls are TRBV27 and TRBJ1-5, with D possibly matching TRBD1 (5 bases). V was shortened by 5 bases and J by 0 bases, with 8 bases between the two germline ends. The CDR3 contains 14 residues. Germline lookup yields CDR1 MNHEY and CDR2 SMNVEV (reference sequence). The CDR3 spells CASSPGLSNQPQHF. CDR3 coding DNA: TGTGCCAGCAGTCCGGGACTTAGCAATCAGCCCCAGCATTTT.